The 2 T cell receptor beta chains listed next were all sequenced from one sample in a study of blood T cells in healthy people across ages. Through a sample-barcoded 5' primer and a J-beta primer mix, a second PCR was run for roughly 7 to 12 cycles. Using its own MiXCR run on the 5' RACE reads, TCRdb lists one record per CDR3 protein. The sample includes 650,000 or so distinct CDR3 sequences, about 51% of them seen just once. The sequenced material came from blood. The receptors come from a woman of 80 years or more in good health.

V gene TRBV7-9 combines with J gene TRBJ1-2; perhaps TRBD1 as D (6 bases). Trimming took off 5 bases at V and 2 bases at J, with 18 bases between the two ends. The CDR3 runs 16 residues. Germline-derived CDR1 and CDR2 are SEHNR and FQNEAQ (reference sequence). CDR3 amino acids: CASSPIQGRGNYGYTF. In nucleotides, the CDR3 is TGTGCCAGCAGCCCTATTCAGGGGCGCGGGAACTATGGCTACACCTTC.

V and J are TRBV4-1 and TRBJ2-4; 7 nucleotides align to TRBD2. The end of the DNA fits TRBJ2-7 better, so the J call may be wrong. CDR3 length: 14 residues. Germline assignment: CDR1 MGHRA and CDR2 YSYEKL. Written as DNA, the CDR3 is TGCGCCAGCAGCCAAGGGGAGGGCCTCTACGAGCAGTACTTC. As protein: CASSQGEGLYEQYF.